This record covers a single T cell receptor (beta chain). The antigen is not known. The sample comes from a study of cytomegalovirus exposure and HLA in healthy donors. Study-wide context: It was reported in a later analysis that the 120 validation repertoires used the same platform as the approximately 620 first-cohort repertoires.

Overall study findings and caveats: Across donors, most TCRs were seen rarely, yet some public ones were widespread. Subsequent analysis found a tendency for first-cohort TCR clusters to co-occur within the 95 to 150 validation repertoires.

V shed 2 bases and J shed 3 bases, with 14 bases lying between them. The V gene's germline CDR1 is SNHLY and CDR2 FYNNEI. The CDR3 runs 15 residues. Data came from immunoSEQ multiplex PCR; TCRdb stores just in-frame clones and leaves some out. The sample holds about 160,000 clones; approximately 81% are singletons and the top ten take roughly 10%. The rearrangement joins TRBV2 to TRBJ2-7; a possible D gene is TRBD1 (5 bases). This TCR came from a man aged 30 to 39 in good health and CMV-seropositive. Sequenced sample: PBMCs. In nucleotides, the CDR3 is TGTGCCAGCAGTGAAACGAGCCAGGGCCGCTACGAGCAGTACTTC. Translated, it gives CASSETSQGRYEQYF. Full variable domain (outside the CDR3, taken from reference TRBV2 and TRBJ2-7): EPEVTQTPSHQVTQMGQEVILRCVPISNHLYFYWYRQILGQKVEFLVSFYNNEISEKSEIFDDQFSVERPDGSNFTLKIRSTKLEDSAMYFCASSETSQGRYEQYFGPGTRLTVT.